These T cell receptor beta chains were read from a single sample in a study of T-cell reconstitution after alpha-beta-depleted transplantation in children. Using its own MiXCR run on the PCR reads, TCRdb lists one record per CDR3 protein. The sample includes just under 550,000 distinct CDR3 sequences, about 18% seen only once; the top ten take 3% to 4%. The sample here was PBMCs from the stem cell graft donor, taken from the stem cell graft. These receptors originate from a human donor who donated a stem cell graft to a child with acute lymphoblastic leukemia. CDR3s include the opening cysteine and the closing phenylalanine or tryptophan.

CASSLFSGEAPNEQFF	TRBV3-1	TRBJ2-1
CASSGGLYEQYF	TRBV6-1	TRBJ2-7
CSVVAIGLRDPLNTEAFF	TRBV29-1	TRBJ1-1
CSAPRTAKTYEQYF	TRBV20-1	TRBJ2-7
CASRLGTSYGYTF	TRBV12-3/TRBV12-4	TRBJ1-2
CASSQTGGDQPQHF	TRBV5-1	TRBJ1-5
CATSDAGQGRETQYF	TRBV24-1	TRBJ2-5
CAWSVLDYYNEQFF	TRBV30	TRBJ2-1
CSVVLAGEGDTQYF	TRBV29-1	TRBJ2-3
CATSLAEAYNEQFF	TRBV6-4	TRBJ2-1
CSVAGSGSSYEQYF	TRBV29-1	TRBJ2-7
CASSESRGSHGYTF	TRBV10-1	TRBJ1-2
CASSLYQEGTEAFF	TRBV7-2	TRBJ1-1
CASSPRTGFTSNQPQHF	TRBV27	TRBJ1-5
CASSFRLGQGAGKTQYF	TRBV12-3/TRBV12-4	TRBJ2-5
CATSRGGPYEQYF	TRBV15	TRBJ2-7
CASPGEDYNEQFF	TRBV7-9	TRBJ2-1
CSALVSGRTNEQFF	TRBV20-1	TRBJ2-1
CSARYGQGGYGYTF	TRBV20-1	TRBJ1-2
CAIRETSGRYNEQFF	TRBV6-4	TRBJ2-1
CASSKVQEGKKTQYF	TRBV21-1	TRBJ2-5
CASSDSKDGSTDTQYF	TRBV6-4	TRBJ2-3
CSAAPTGRVTEAFF	TRBV20-1	TRBJ1-1
CATRGGQGQETQYF	TRBV15	TRBJ2-5
CASSETGSSYNEQFF	TRBV5-1	TRBJ2-1
CASSDFREVPYEQYF	TRBV2	TRBJ2-7
CASSKACPKGLRKETQYF	TRBV21-1	TRBJ2-5
CASSKGGESYNEQFF	TRBV6-1	TRBJ2-1
CASSQVAARGGELFF	TRBV3-1	TRBJ2-2
CSAMIGGTFTDTQYF	TRBV20-1	TRBJ2-3
CASSLEGVSGAEQFF	TRBV5-5	TRBJ2-1
CASSEWKGSNQPQHF	TRBV6-1	TRBJ1-5
CASSPGTTPQETQYF	TRBV5-1	TRBJ2-5
CSARAGVGTEAFF	TRBV20-1	TRBJ1-1
CASRGARGRDSNYGYTF	TRBV28	TRBJ1-2
CSAPGTSYNEQFF	TRBV29-1	TRBJ2-1
CASSPGPATQETQYF	TRBV4-1	TRBJ2-5
CASSPPGRRVTDTQYF	TRBV7-8	TRBJ2-3
CATSDSRGPNEQFF	TRBV24-1	TRBJ2-1
CASSLNPARGPQTGETQYF	TRBV3-1	TRBJ2-5
CASGPAGNTIYF	TRBV25-1	TRBJ1-3
CASSPWDTHYGYTF	TRBV14	TRBJ1-2